The rows below give T cell receptor beta chains drawn from one sample of a study of radiotherapy plus CTLA-4 blockade in lung cancer. Produced via immunoSEQ multiplex PCR; TCRdb's table is partial and in-frame only. The sample includes 50,000 to 60,000 clones, 65% to 80% seen only once; the top ten take 16%. The sequencing used peripheral blood, collected from a patient treated with radiotherapy plus ipilimumab. These receptors originate from a human donor with non-small cell lung cancer who had a complete response to radiotherapy plus ipilimumab. The CDR3 runs from the conserved cysteine through the conserved F or W. A D gene is named only where the DNA matches it firmly. Some rows have no size entry. The others give once, few or many, or a class for an expanded clone.

clone_size,d_call,j_call,v_call,cdr3_aa,cdr3_nt
.,.,TRBJ1-1,TRBV6-6,CASSYEQGRNTEAFF,TGTGCCAGCAGTTACGAACAGGGTCGGAACACTGAAGCTTTCTTT
.,TRBD2,TRBJ2-2,TRBV7-2,CASSRSAGGNTGELFF,TGTGCCAGCAGCCGCTCAGCGGGGGGGAACACCGGGGAGCTGTTTTTT
.,TRBD2,TRBJ2-1,TRBV25-1,CASSKRGGYLNEQFF,TGTGCCAGCAGTAAACGGGGGGGCTATTTGAATGAGCAGTTCTTC
.,TRBD2,TRBJ2-5,TRBV6-6,CASSSRGTSGIETQYF,TGTGCCAGCAGTTCCAGAGGGACTAGCGGGATTGAGACCCAGTACTTC
once,.,TRBJ2-3,TRBV25-1,CASSDYQFSGSVDTQYF,TGTGCCAGCAGTGATTACCAATTTTCAGGTTCTGTAGATACGCAGTATTTT
.,TRBD2,TRBJ2-2,TRBV10-2,CAIEREFRAGELFF,TGCGCCATCGAGCGGGAGTTTCGGGCCGGGGAGCTGTTTTTT
.,TRBD2,TRBJ2-1,TRBV30,CASTAGGIYNEQFF,TGTGCCTCCACGGCGGGAGGGATTTACAATGAGCAGTTCTTC
.,TRBD1,TRBJ1-2,TRBV28,CASSLLTIQGAGDYGYTF,TGTGCCAGCAGTTTACTCACAATCCAGGGGGCGGGGGACTATGGCTACACCTTC
.,TRBD1,TRBJ1-5,TRBV5-1,CASSVTPTGGSNQPQHF,TGCGCCAGCAGCGTGACACCGACAGGGGGTAGCAATCAGCCCCAGCATTTT
.,.,TRBJ2-3,TRBV7-6,CASSVSTDTQYF,TGTGCCAGCAGCGTTAGTACAGATACGCAGTATTTT
.,TRBD2,TRBJ2-1,TRBV9,CASSASGSVYNEQFF,TGTGCCAGCAGCGCTAGCGGGAGCGTGTACAATGAGCAGTTCTTC
.,TRBD1,TRBJ1-5,TRBV19,CASNLLTGGLDQPQHF,TGTGCCAGTAACTTGTTGACAGGGGGATTGGATCAGCCCCAGCATTTT
.,TRBD2,TRBJ2-3,TRBV2,CASSGRAGGPGDTQYF,TGTGCCAGCAGTGGACGAGCGGGGGGGCCCGGAGATACGCAGTATTTT
.,.,TRBJ2-1,TRBV11-3,CASSWRGTDEQFF,TGTGCCAGCAGCTGGCGCGGGACTGATGAGCAGTTCTTC
.,TRBD1,TRBJ1-2,TRBV19,CASSPRDRRGYTF,TGTGCCAGTAGCCCCCGGGACAGACGGGGCTACACCTTC
once,.,TRBJ2-5,TRBV30,CAWGTNHETQYF,TGTGCCTGGGGGACAAACCACGAGACCCAGTACTTC
.,.,TRBJ1-1,TRBV5-4,CASSVGGGDLSTEAFF,TGTGCCAGCAGCGTGGGGGGGGGCGATTTGAGCACTGAAGCTTTCTTT
.,.,TRBJ1-5,TRBV23-1,CASSHRATDSPSNQPQHF,TGCGCCAGCAGTCATAGGGCTACTGACAGCCCTTCCAATCAGCCCCAGCATTTT
.,TRBD2,TRBJ2-1,TRBV6-5,CASRSGGAVYNEQFF,TGTGCCAGCAGAAGCGGGGGGGCGGTTTACAATGAGCAGTTCTTC
few,.,TRBJ2-3,TRBV5-1,CASSLGQGSSTDTQYF,TGCGCCAGCAGCTTGGGGCAGGGGAGTAGCACAGATACGCAGTATTTT
.,.,TRBJ1-5,TRBV19,CASRFGGQAQHF,TGTGCCAGTAGGTTCGGGGGGCAAGCCCAGCATTTT
once,TRBD1,TRBJ2-5,TRBV4-3,CASSLQGVEETQYF,TGCGCCAGCAGCCTTCAGGGGGTTGAGGAGACCCAGTACTTC
.,.,TRBJ1-3,TRBV5-4,CASSLDAAGTIYF,TGTGCCAGCAGCTTGGATGCCGCAGGCACCATATATTTT
.,.,TRBJ1-2,TRBV15,CATSPGGSGAQGYGYTF,TGTGCCACCAGCCCGGGGGGGTCAGGCGCCCAGGGGTATGGCTACACCTTC
.,TRBD2,TRBJ2-2,TRBV7-2,CASHTPRVGRQGELFF,TGTGCCAGCCATACCCCCCGTGTCGGGAGGCAAGGGGAGCTGTTTTTT
once,TRBD1,TRBJ2-1,TRBV7-2,CASSRGQGAYRNEQFF,TGTGCCAGCAGCAGGGGACAGGGGGCATATCGCAATGAGCAGTTCTTC
.,TRBD2,TRBJ2-3,TRBV9,CASSVDGGRADTQYF,TGTGCCAGCAGCGTAGACGGCGGGAGGGCAGATACGCAGTATTTT
few,TRBD2,TRBJ2-1,TRBV2,CASTKRGTSDSFYNEQFF,TGTGCCAGCACTAAAAGGGGGACTAGCGATTCTTTCTACAATGAGCAGTTCTTC
.,TRBD2,TRBJ2-1,TRBV7-2,CASSLAGGGSYNEQFF,TGTGCCAGCAGCTTAGCTGGGGGGGGCTCCTACAATGAGCAGTTCTTC
.,.,TRBJ2-7,TRBV5-1,CASSFTQGGGEQYF,TGCGCCAGCAGCTTTACCCAGGGAGGAGGCGAGCAGTACTTC
.,.,TRBJ2-7,TRBV27,CASSLYPGYEQYF,TGTGCCAGCAGTTTATACCCGGGTTACGAGCAGTACTTC